What follows describes a single T cell receptor (beta chain). What it binds is unknown. Germline CDR1 SGHDT, CDR2 YYEEEE. The junction had 5 bases not matched to a gene; V was cut back by 1 base and J by 7 bases. CDR3 length: 15 amino acids. The sample belongs to a study of T cell responses to AZD1222 COVID-19 vaccine. TCRdb keeps only in-frame clones here, not all; method: immunoSEQ multiplex PCR. Among roughly 140,000 clones, 91% were seen once, and the ten largest hold roughly 5%. Regarding the study as a whole: There were repertoire samples only from the period after the peak T cell response.

The source material was peripheral blood, sampled on day 0 of AZD1222 vaccination. This receptor was identified in an adult in good health. The V call is TRBV5-6, the J call TRBJ2-1; TRBD2 matches 10 bases. CDR3 nucleotide sequence: TGTGCCAGCAGCTTGACGGGACTAGCGAGTAATGAGCAGTTCTTC. It is translated as CASSLTGLASNEQFF.